This TCR beta chain was retrieved from a study of blood T cell repertoires in COVID-19. On the study more broadly: Both acute and convalescent COVID-19 samples were obtained from the United States, Italy and Spain. In each case, the material was cDNA or gDNA derived from T cells, B-cell-depleted T cells, or PBMCs.

Authors' processing steps: Estimates of nucleated cell counts were drawn from the amplification of reference gene primers. Only in-frame clones appear in the TCRdb table, and some are missing; sequencing was by immunoSEQ multiplex PCR. V and J calls and clone size are as listed in that table; D and trimming were resolved from the DNA. The table lists 90,000 to 110,000 clones, about 75% of them singletons, with approximately 20% in the top ten. The ends were cut back, 5 bases at V and 7 bases at J, with 9 bases in the middle. The CDR3 spans 12 residues. The clonotype comes from a woman aged 65 to 85 with acute or convalescent COVID-19. The chain links TRBV12-3 or TRBV12-4 to TRBJ1-5; D is unclear. Material: peripheral blood. CDR3 sequence: CASSPPRQPQHF. DNA of the CDR3: TGTGCCAGCAGTCCACCCCGGCAGCCCCAGCATTTT.